This T cell receptor beta chain was profiled in a study of preoperative IRX-2 immunotherapy in early breast cancer. Indicated treatment: preoperative locoregional IRX-2 cytokine immunotherapy. This phase Ib study tested locoregional IRX-2 cytokine immunotherapy given before surgery. The germline V gene encodes CDR1 MDHEN and CDR2 SYDVKM. V lost 5 bases to trimming and J lost 4 bases, with 11 bases between them. The CDR3 is made up of 13 amino acids. The table came from immunoSEQ multiplex PCR; TCRdb's copy has only in-frame clones and leaves some out. The sample holds tens of thousands of clones, roughly four fifths seen once.

The J gene is TRBJ1-1, the V gene TRBV28; no reliable D call. Sequences were derived from lymph node tissue, sampled from a patient treated with IRX-2 immunotherapy. The source of this sequence is a human donor with breast cancer. CDR3 DNA sequence: TGTGCCAGCAGTCGTGTACAGATCACTGAAGCTTTCTTT. This translates into CASSRVQITEAFF.